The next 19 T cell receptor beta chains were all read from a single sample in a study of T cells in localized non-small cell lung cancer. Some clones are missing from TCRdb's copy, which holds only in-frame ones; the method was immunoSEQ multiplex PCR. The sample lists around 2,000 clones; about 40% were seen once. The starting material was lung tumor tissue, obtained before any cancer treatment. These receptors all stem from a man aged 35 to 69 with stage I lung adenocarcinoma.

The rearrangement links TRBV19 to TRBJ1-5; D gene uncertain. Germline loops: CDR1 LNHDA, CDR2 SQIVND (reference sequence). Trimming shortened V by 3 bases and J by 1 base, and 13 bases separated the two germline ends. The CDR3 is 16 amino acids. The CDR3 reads CASSIVAEWSNQPQHF. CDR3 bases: TGTGCCAGTAGTATCGTGGCAGAGTGGAGCAATCAGCCCCAGCATTTT.

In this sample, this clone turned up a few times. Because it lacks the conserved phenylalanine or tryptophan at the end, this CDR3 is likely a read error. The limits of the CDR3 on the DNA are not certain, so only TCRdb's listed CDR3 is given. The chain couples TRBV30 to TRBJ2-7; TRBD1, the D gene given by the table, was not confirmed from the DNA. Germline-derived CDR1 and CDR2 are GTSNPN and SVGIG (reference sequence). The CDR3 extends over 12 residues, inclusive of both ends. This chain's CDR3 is CAWSSKGQGIEL.

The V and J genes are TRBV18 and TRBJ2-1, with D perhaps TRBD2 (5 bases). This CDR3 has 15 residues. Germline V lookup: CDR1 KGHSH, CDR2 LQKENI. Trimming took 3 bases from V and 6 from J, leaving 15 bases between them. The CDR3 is CASSPSGLSLNEQFF. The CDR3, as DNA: TGTGCCAGCTCACCCTCCGGACTCTCCCTCAATGAGCAGTTCTTC.

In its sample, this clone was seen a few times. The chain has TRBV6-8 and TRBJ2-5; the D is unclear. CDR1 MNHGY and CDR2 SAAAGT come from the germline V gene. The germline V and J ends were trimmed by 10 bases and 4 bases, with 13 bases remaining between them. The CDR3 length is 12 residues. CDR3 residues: CAIGGLPETQYF. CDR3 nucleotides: TGTGCCATCGGTGGTCTACCAGAGACCCAGTACTTC.

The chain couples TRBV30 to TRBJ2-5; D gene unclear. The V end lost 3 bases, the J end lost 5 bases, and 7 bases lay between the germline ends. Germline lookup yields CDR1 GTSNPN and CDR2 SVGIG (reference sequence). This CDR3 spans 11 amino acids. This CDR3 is CAWRYAETQYF. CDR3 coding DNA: TGTGCCTGGAGGTACGCCGAGACCCAGTACTTC.

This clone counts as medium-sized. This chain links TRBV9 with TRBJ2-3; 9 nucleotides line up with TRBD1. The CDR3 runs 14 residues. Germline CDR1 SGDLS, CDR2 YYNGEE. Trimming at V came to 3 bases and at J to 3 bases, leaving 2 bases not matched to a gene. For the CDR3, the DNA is TGTGCCAGCAGCGCCGACAGGGGGACAGATACGCAGTATTTT. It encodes CASSADRGTDTQYF. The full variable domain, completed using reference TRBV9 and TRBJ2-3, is DSGVTQTPKHLITATGQRVTLRCSPRSGDLSVYWYQQSLDQGLQFLIQYYNGEERAKGNILERFSAQQFPDLHSELNLSSLELGDSALYFCASSADRGTDTQYFGPGTRLTVL.

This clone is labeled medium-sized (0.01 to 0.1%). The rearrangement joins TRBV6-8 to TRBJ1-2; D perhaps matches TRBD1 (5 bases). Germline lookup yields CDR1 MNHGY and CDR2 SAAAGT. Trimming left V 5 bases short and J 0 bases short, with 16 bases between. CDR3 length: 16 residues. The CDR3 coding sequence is TGTGCCAGCAGTGATGCCGGGACCTCAGCTAACTATGGCTACACCTTC. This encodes CASSDAGTSANYGYTF.

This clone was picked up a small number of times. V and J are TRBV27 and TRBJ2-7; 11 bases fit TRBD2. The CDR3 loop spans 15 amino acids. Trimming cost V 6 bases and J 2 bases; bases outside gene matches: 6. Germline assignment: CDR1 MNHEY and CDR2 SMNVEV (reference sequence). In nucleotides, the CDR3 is TGTGCCAGCAGCCCAGGGACTAGCGGTACCTACGAGCAGTACTTC. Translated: CASSPGTSGTYEQYF.

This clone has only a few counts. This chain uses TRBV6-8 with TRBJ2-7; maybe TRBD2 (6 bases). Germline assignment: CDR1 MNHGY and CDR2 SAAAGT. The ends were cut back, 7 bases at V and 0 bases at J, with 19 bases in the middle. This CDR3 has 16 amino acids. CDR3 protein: CASTERRDWSSYEQYF. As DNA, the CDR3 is TGTGCCAGCACTGAACGCCGGGACTGGTCCTCCTACGAGCAGTACTTC.

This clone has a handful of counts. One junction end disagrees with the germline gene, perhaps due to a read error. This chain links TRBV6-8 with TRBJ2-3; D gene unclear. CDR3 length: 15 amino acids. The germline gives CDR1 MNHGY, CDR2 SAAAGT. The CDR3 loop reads CASSDSRGGTDTQYF. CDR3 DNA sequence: TGTGCCAGCAGTGACTCACGTGGTGGGACAGATACGCAGTATTTT.

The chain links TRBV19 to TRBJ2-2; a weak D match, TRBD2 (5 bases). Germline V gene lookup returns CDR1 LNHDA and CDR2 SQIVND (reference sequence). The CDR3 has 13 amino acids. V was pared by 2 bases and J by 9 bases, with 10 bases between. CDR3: CASSIMGARELFF. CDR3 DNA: TGTGCCAGTAGTATAATGGGAGCGCGGGAGCTGTTTTTT.

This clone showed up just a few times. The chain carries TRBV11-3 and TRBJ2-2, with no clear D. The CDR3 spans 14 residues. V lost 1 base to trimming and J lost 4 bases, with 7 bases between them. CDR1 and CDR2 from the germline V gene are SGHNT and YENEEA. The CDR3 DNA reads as TGTGCCAGCAGCTTAGGACTGTCCACCGGGGAGCTGTTTTTT. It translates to CASSLGLSTGELFF.

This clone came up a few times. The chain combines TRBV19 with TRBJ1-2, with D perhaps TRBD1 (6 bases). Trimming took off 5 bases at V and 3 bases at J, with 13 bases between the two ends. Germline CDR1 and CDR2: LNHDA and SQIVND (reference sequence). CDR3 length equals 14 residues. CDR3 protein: CASSAAGAYYGYTF. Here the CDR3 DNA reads TGTGCCAGTAGTGCGGCGGGGGCGTACTATGGCTACACCTTC. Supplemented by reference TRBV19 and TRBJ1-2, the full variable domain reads DGGITQSPKYLFRKEGQNVTLSCEQNLNHDAMYWYRQDPGQGLRLIYYSQIVNDFQKGDIAEGYSVSREKKESFPLTVTSAQKNPTAFYLCASSAAGAYYGYTFGSGTRLTVV.

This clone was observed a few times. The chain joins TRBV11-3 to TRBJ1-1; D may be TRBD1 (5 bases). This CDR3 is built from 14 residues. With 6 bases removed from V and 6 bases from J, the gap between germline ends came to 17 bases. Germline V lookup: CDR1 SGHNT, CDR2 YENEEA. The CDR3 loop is CASRRDQGIPEAFF. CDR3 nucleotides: TGTGCCAGCAGGCGGGACCAAGGGATCCCTGAAGCTTTCTTT.

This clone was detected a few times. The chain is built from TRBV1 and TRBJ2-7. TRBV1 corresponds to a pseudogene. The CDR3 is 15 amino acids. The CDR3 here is CASSQDFNRWVEQYF. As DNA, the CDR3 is TGCGCCAGCAGCCAAGATTTCAACCGTTGGGTCGAGCAGTACTTC.

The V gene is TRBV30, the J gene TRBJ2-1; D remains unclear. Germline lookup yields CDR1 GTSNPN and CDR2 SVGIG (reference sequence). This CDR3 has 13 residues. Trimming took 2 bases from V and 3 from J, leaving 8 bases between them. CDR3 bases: TGTGCCTGGAGTATGTTAGGCTACAATGAGCAGTTCTTC. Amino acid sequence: CAWSMLGYNEQFF. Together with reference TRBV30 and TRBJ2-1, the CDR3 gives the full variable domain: SQTIHQWPATLVQPVGSPLSLECTVEGTSNPNLYWYRQAAGRGLQLLFYSVGIGQISSEVPQNLSASRPQDRQFILSSKKLLLSDSGFYLCAWSMLGYNEQFFGPGTRLTVL.

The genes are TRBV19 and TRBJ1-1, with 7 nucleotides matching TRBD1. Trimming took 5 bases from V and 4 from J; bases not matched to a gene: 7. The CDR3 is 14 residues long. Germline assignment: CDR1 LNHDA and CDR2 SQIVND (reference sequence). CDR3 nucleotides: TGTGCCAGTAGTTTACGGCAGGGGGTCACTGAAGCTTTCTTT. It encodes CASSLRQGVTEAFF.

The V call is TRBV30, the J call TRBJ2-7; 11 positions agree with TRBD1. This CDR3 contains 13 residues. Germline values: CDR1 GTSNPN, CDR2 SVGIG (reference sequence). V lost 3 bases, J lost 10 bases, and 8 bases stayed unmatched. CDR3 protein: CAWRSGQGGRQYF. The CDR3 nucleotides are TGTGCCTGGAGATCGGGACAGGGGGGACGACAGTACTTC.

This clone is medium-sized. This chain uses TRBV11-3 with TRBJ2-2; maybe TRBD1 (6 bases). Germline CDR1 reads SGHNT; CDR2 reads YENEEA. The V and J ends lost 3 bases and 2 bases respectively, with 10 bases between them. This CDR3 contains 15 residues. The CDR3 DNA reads TGTGCCAGCAGCTTGGGACAAAGAAACACCGGGGAGCTGTTTTTT. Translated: CASSLGQRNTGELFF.